Listed below are T cell receptor beta chains from one sample, sequenced in a study of T cell changes during pregnancy in multiple sclerosis. Produced via immunoSEQ multiplex PCR; TCRdb's table is partial and in-frame only. The sample comprises about 45,000 clones, 85% to 95% of which are singletons, and 0.4% to 0.55% rests with the top ten. The material was CD4+ T cells from peripheral blood mononuclear cells, obtained in the third trimester of pregnancy. The receptors were gathered from a female donor with multiple sclerosis, enrolled in a pregnancy study. Both conserved end residues are part of each CDR3. The order of the fields is CDR3 protein, CDR3 DNA, D gene, V gene, clone size, J gene. D genes are given only for firm matches. Clone size, where shown, is once, few, many, or a class for clones that have expanded.

CASSLSSGGFSYNEQFF,TGTGCCAGCAGCTTATCAAGCGGGGGTTTCTCCTACAATGAGCAGTTCTTC,TRBD2,TRBV7-2,NA,TRBJ2-1
CASSRQEITYEQYF,TGTGCCAGCAGCCGACAGGAGATTACCTACGAGCAGTACTTC,NA,TRBV7-2,NA,TRBJ2-7
CASSLALNKRDAFF,TGTGCCAGCAGCTTAGCGCTGAACAAGAGGGATGCTTTCTTT,NA,TRBV7-9,NA,TRBJ1-1
CASSLAGTSGATGELFF,TGCGCCAGCAGCTTGGCCGGGACTAGCGGAGCTACCGGGGAGCTGTTTTTT,TRBD2,TRBV5-1,NA,TRBJ2-2
CASSPAAISGQPQHF,TGTGCCAGCTCACCAGCCGCAATTTCGGGTCAGCCCCAGCATTTT,NA,TRBV18,NA,TRBJ1-5
CASSLAGQGARGYTF,TGTGCCAGCAGCTTAGCAGGACAGGGGGCGAGAGGCTACACCTTC,TRBD1,TRBV7-9,once,TRBJ1-2
CASSYSMTANTEAFF,TGTGCCAGCAGTTACTCGATGACAGCTAACACTGAAGCTTTCTTT,NA,TRBV6-5,NA,TRBJ1-1
CASSLEYSRNQPQHF,TGTGCCAGCAGCTTGGAATACAGCCGTAATCAGCCCCAGCATTTT,NA,TRBV5-5,few,TRBJ1-5
CASRNHPTGISTDTQYF,TGTGCCAGCAGAAATCATCCGACAGGGATTAGCACAGATACGCAGTATTTT,TRBD1,TRBV2,NA,TRBJ2-3
CASSLSNPQEKQYF,TGCGCCAGCAGCTTGAGTAACCCGCAGGAAAAGCAGTACTTC,NA,TRBV5-1,NA,TRBJ2-7
CASSIRGGQPQHF,TGTGCCAGCAGTATACGGGGGGGACAGCCCCAGCATTTT,NA,TRBV2,NA,TRBJ1-5
CASSPWSRGDAETQYF,TGTGCCAGTAGTCCCTGGAGTCGGGGGGATGCGGAGACCCAGTACTTC,TRBD2,TRBV19,NA,TRBJ2-5
CASSVGTVRETQYF,TGTGCCAGCAGCGTGGGGACAGTTCGAGAGACCCAGTACTTC,TRBD1,TRBV5-5,NA,TRBJ2-5
CASSLTSTRKGEYF,TGTGCCAGCAGTTTGACTAGTACTCGGAAAGGAGAGTACTTC,NA,TRBV28,NA,TRBJ2-7
CASTLVAGGADTQYF,TGTGCCAGCACCCTCGTAGCGGGAGGGGCAGATACGCAGTATTTT,TRBD2,TRBV27,NA,TRBJ2-3
CASSTDRSSGNTIYF,TGTGCCAGCAGTACGGACAGGAGCTCTGGAAACACCATATATTTT,TRBD1,TRBV6-5,NA,TRBJ1-3
CASSLTRGLWTDTQYF,TGTGCCAGCAGCTTAACGAGGGGGCTGTGGACAGATACGCAGTATTTT,TRBD1,TRBV11-3,NA,TRBJ2-3
CASSPAGRGNQPQHF,TGTGCCAGCTCACCAGCGGGGCGAGGCAATCAGCCCCAGCATTTT,NA,TRBV18,NA,TRBJ1-5
CASSQKPQGSGAFF,TGTGCCAGCAGCCAAAAACCGCAGGGTAGTGGAGCTTTCTTT,NA,TRBV27,NA,TRBJ1-1
CASSLAGGNEQFF,TGCGCCAGCAGCCTAGCGGGAGGGAATGAGCAGTTCTTC,TRBD2,TRBV5-1,NA,TRBJ2-1
CSVDRSSGAAFF,TGCAGCGTCGACCGATCCTCAGGGGCGGCTTTCTTT,NA,TRBV29-1,NA,TRBJ1-1
CATSRGLAGASSYNEQFF,TGTGCCACCAGCAGAGGACTAGCGGGGGCTAGCTCCTACAATGAGCAGTTCTTC,TRBD2,TRBV15,once,TRBJ2-1
CASSLAWGSSGSTDTQYF,TGTGCCAGCAGCTTAGCGTGGGGGAGTAGCGGGAGTACAGATACGCAGTATTTT,TRBD2,TRBV11-2,NA,TRBJ2-3